The next 28 T cell receptor beta chains were all read from a single sample in a study of blood T cell repertoires in COVID-19. Assay: immunoSEQ multiplex PCR; the TCRdb copy retains only in-frame clones and omits some. The data hold roughly 230,000 clones, with 83% observed a single time. The sequencing input was peripheral blood. These receptors all come from a woman in her forties or fifties with acute or convalescent COVID-19.

The J gene is TRBJ1-1, the V gene TRBV19; D is possibly TRBD1 (6 bases). The germline V and J ends were trimmed by 3 bases and 4 bases, with 12 bases remaining between them. CDR1 and CDR2 (germline): LNHDA, SQIVND (reference sequence). This CDR3 comprises 14 residues. CDR3 nucleotides: TGTGCCAGTAGTATCGGGGGGGCCCCCACTGAAGCTTTCTTT. This codes for CASSIGGAPTEAFF.

The chain is built from TRBV7-2 and TRBJ1-5; TRBD1 is a possible D gene (5 bases). The V gene's germline CDR1 is SGHTA and CDR2 FQGNSA. The length of the CDR3 is 15 residues. V gave up 5 bases and J gave up 0 bases, with 11 bases separating them. The CDR3 here is CASSLGHYSNQPQHF. The CDR3 nucleotides read TGTGCCAGCAGCCTTGGACACTATAGCAATCAGCCCCAGCATTTT.

A single count supports this clone. The rearrangement links TRBV5-1 to TRBJ2-4; D may be TRBD2 (5 bases). CDR3 size: 14 residues. V lost 1 base and J lost 4, with 9 bases in between. The germline V gene has CDR1 SGHRS and CDR2 YFSETQ. This CDR3 reads CASSLWGEKNIQYF. The CDR3 region has the DNA TGCGCCAGCAGCTTGTGGGGAGAAAAAAACATTCAGTACTTC.

The J gene is TRBJ1-4, the V gene TRBV30; D is possibly TRBD1 (6 bases). This CDR3 contains 16 residues. CDR1 GTSNPN and CDR2 SVGIG come from the germline V gene (reference sequence). The germline V and J ends were trimmed by 2 bases and 7 bases, with 20 bases remaining between them. In DNA form, the CDR3 reads TGTGCCTGGAGTAGGGGTTCCGGGGGGGCGAGTGAAAAACTGTTTTTT. It is translated as CAWSRGSGGASEKLFF.

The chain employs TRBV7-9 and TRBJ1-5; a weak D match, TRBD1 (6 bases). Germline V CDR1 and CDR2: SEHNR, FQNEAQ (reference sequence). CDR3 length: 13 amino acids. Trimming took 5 bases from V and 7 from J, leaving 12 bases between them. The CDR3 DNA reads TGTGCCAGCAGCCCAACCCAGGGGCAGCCCCAGCATTTT. This translates into CASSPTQGQPQHF.

This clone was observed a single time. In DNA, the CDR3 is TGCGCCAGGCAACTCGGTTTGGGCGAGACCCAGTACTTC. It is translated as CARQLGLGETQYF. The rearrangement links TRBV4-1 to TRBJ2-5; D ambiguous. This CDR3 has 13 residues. V was shortened by 9 bases and J by 5 bases, with 16 bases between the two germline ends. CDR1 and CDR2 (germline): MGHRA, YSYEKL.

This clone was seen more than once but under ten times. This chain links TRBV19 with TRBJ1-6, with D tentatively TRBD1 (5 bases). The CDR3 totals 15 residues. Germline CDR1 reads LNHDA; CDR2 reads SQIVND (reference sequence). V was trimmed by 7 bases and J by 0 bases, leaving 10 bases between them. CDR3 DNA: TGTGCCAGTACCTGGGGCAGCTCCTATAATTCACCCCTCCACTTT. This translates into CASTWGSSYNSPLHF.

This clone was seen a few times. The genes are TRBV5-6 and TRBJ1-5; no definite D call. Trimming removed 2 bases at V and 3 bases at J, with 15 bases between. There are 16 residues in the CDR3. CDR1 is SGHDT, CDR2 YYEEEE, per germline. CDR3 DNA sequence: TGTGCCAGCAGCTTTGGGCATCTGAACCTCAATCAGCCCCAGCATTTT. Protein product: CASSFGHLNLNQPQHF.

The J gene is TRBJ1-5, the V gene TRBV2; D may be TRBD1 (6 bases). Germline values: CDR1 SNHLY, CDR2 FYNNEI. With 7 bases removed from V and 3 bases from J, the gap between germline ends came to 7 bases. The CDR3 runs 12 residues. The CDR3 is CASNRVNQPQHF. CDR3 bases: TGTGCCAGCAACAGGGTCAATCAGCCCCAGCATTTT.

V gene TRBV5-4 combines with J gene TRBJ1-1, with D unclear. The CDR3 length is 13 residues. Between the trimmed V and J ends, which lost 2 bases and 0 bases, there was a span of 5 bases. The germline V gene encodes CDR1 SGHNT and CDR2 YYREEE (reference sequence). In DNA form, the CDR3 reads TGTGCCAGCAGCTTTACACTGAACACTGAAGCTTTCTTT. Amino acids: CASSFTLNTEAFF.

As concerns this clone: At one of its ends the junction is not consistent with the germline gene, which may arise from a read error. The chain links TRBV4-2 to TRBJ1-2, with 7 bases matching TRBD1. Germline V lookup: CDR1 LGHNA, CDR2 YNFKEQ. The CDR3 has 12 residues. DNA for the CDR3: TGTGCCAGCAGCCGGCAGGGGGACGATGCCGCCTTC. Its translation is CASSRQGDDAAF.

This clone occurred a few times. The J gene is TRBJ1-1, the V gene TRBV19; no clear D gene. The germline V gene encodes CDR1 LNHDA and CDR2 SQIVND (reference sequence). This CDR3 region has 13 residues. The germline V and J ends were trimmed by 8 bases and 3 bases, with 13 bases remaining between them. The CDR3 region is CASRQVGDTEAFF. CDR3 nucleotides: TGTGCCAGTCGCCAGGTGGGCGACACTGAAGCTTTCTTT.

The V and J genes are TRBV3-1 (or the pseudogene TRBV3-2) and TRBJ1-2; possible D gene TRBD1, 5 bases. This CDR3 has 15 amino acids. From germline, CDR1 is LGHDT and CDR2 YNNKEL (reference sequence). Trimming pared 4 bases from V and 12 bases from J, leaving 24 bases between. The CDR3 coding sequence is TGTGCCAGCAGCCGTGCAGAAGGGATGTCCCGGGGGAACACCTTC. Its protein is CASSRAEGMSRGNTF.

The genes are TRBV15 and TRBJ2-7; D remains unclear. This CDR3 region has 12 residues. Trimming took 0 bases from V and 8 from J, leaving 8 bases between them. Germline values: CDR1 LNHNV, CDR2 YYDKDF (reference sequence). DNA for the CDR3: TGTGCCACCAGCAGAGATCAGTCGCAGCAGTACTTC. The encoded protein is CATSRDQSQQYF.

CDR3 bases: TGTGCCAGTAGTTCCTTGGCTAGCGGGGGGTACAATGAGCAGTTCTTC. Translated: CASSSLASGGYNEQFF. The V and J genes are TRBV19 and TRBJ2-1; TRBD2 matches at 11 bases. Germline loops: CDR1 LNHDA, CDR2 SQIVND (reference sequence). This CDR3 has 16 amino acids. After removal of 5 bases from V and 4 bases from J, the junction contained 7 bases not matched to a gene.

This chain joins TRBV30 and TRBJ2-5, with D uncertain. V was pared by 0 bases and J by 0 bases, with 5 bases between. Germline CDR1 is GTSNPN and CDR2 is SVGIG (reference sequence). The CDR3 loop spans 13 amino acids. The CDR3 nucleotides are TGTGCCTGGAGTGTCTTGTACCAAGAGACCCAGTACTTC. Its protein is CAWSVLYQETQYF.

The chain combines TRBV9 with TRBJ2-7, with 11 bases matching TRBD2. This CDR3 has 17 residues. The germline gives CDR1 SGDLS, CDR2 YYNGEE. J was trimmed by 2 bases and V by 4 bases; bases with no gene match: 11. CDR3 DNA: TGTGCCAGCAGCAAGACCGGGACTAGCGGCCCTGCCTACGAGCAGTACTTC. Encoded protein: CASSKTGTSGPAYEQYF.

The chain has TRBV27 and TRBJ2-1; 9 nucleotides agree with TRBD1. Germline V gene sequence: CDR1 MNHEY, CDR2 SMNVEV (reference sequence). The CDR3 loop spans 14 amino acids. The V segment lost 4 bases and the J segment 8 bases; nucleotides outside the gene matches: 6. The CDR3 nucleotides are TGTGCCAGCAGTTCCAGGACAGGGGAACATGAGCAGTTCTTC. Its translation is CASSSRTGEHEQFF.

As for this clone: Other DNA sequences in this specimen translate into the identical CDR3. V is TRBV7-9 and J is TRBJ2-7; 12 bases fit TRBD2. V shed 8 bases and J 4 bases; nucleotides not matched to a gene: 3. There are 13 residues in the CDR3. CDR1 SEHNR and CDR2 FQNEAQ come from the germline V gene (reference sequence). CDR3 loop: CASGLAGGYEQYF. The DNA of the CDR3 is TGTGCCAGCGGGCTAGCGGGAGGGTACGAGCAGTACTTC.

This clone has a handful of counts. The chain joins TRBV10-1 to TRBJ2-3, with a possible D match to TRBD1 (6 bases). V lost 6 bases and J 6 bases, leaving 10 bases between the germline ends. The germline V gene has CDR1 WNHNN and CDR2 SYGVQD (reference sequence). The CDR3 length is 12 residues. CDR3 bases: TGCGCCAGCAGCCCCCAGGGGGATACGCAGTATTTT. Amino acids: CASSPQGDTQYF.

The sample holds a few counts of this clone. The rearrangement links TRBV11-2 to TRBJ1-4; D remains ambiguous. Germline V gene data show CDR1 as SGHAT and CDR2 as FQNNGV. The CDR3 contains 16 residues. V shed 2 bases and J shed 4 bases, with 14 bases lying between them. CDR3 in amino acids: CASSLITQADNEKLFF. Written as DNA, the CDR3 is TGTGCCAGCAGCTTAATTACCCAGGCTGATAATGAAAAACTGTTTTTT. Using reference TRBV11-2 and TRBJ1-4 for the parts outside the CDR3, the full variable domain is EAGVAQSPRYKIIEKRQSVAFWCNPISGHATLYWYQQILGQGPKLLIQFQNNGVVDDSQLPKDRFSAERLKGVDSTLKIQPAKLEDSAVYLCASSLITQADNEKLFFGSGTQLSVL.

For the CDR3, the DNA is TGTGCCAGCAGCTGGACAGGGGGAGGAGCAGATACGCAGTATTTT. This sequence encodes CASSWTGGGADTQYF. The chain combines TRBV2 with TRBJ2-3; 10 bases match TRBD1. The CDR3 is made up of 15 amino acids. The ends lost 6 bases at V and 4 bases at J; junction bases unmatched: 7. The germline gives CDR1 SNHLY, CDR2 FYNNEI.

The V call is TRBV12-3 or TRBV12-4, the J call TRBJ1-2; D may be TRBD1 (5 bases). This CDR3 contains 13 residues. The V end was cut by 7 bases, the J end by 8 bases, with 17 bases between. The CDR3 spells CASTLGEELGYTF. CDR3 coding DNA: TGTGCCAGCACCCTGGGGGAGGAGCTCGGCTACACCTTC.

V and J are TRBV20-1 and TRBJ1-1; possibly TRBD1 for D (6 bases). The CDR3 has 14 amino acids. Trimming stripped 3 bases from V and 1 base from J, with 12 bases between. The germline V gene has CDR1 DFQATT and CDR2 SNEGSKA (reference sequence). In DNA, the CDR3 is TGCAGTGCTAGTTTTACAGGGTGGAACACTGAAGCTTTCTTT. Translating gives CSASFTGWNTEAFF.

The chain is built from TRBV28 and TRBJ2-5, with D possibly matching TRBD2 (5 bases). CDR3 length equals 13 residues. V was shortened by 6 bases and J by 5 bases, with 13 bases between the two germline ends. Germline-derived CDR1 and CDR2 are MDHEN and SYDVKM. The CDR3 here is CASRSGVGETQYF. As DNA, the CDR3 is TGTGCCAGCAGATCCGGGGTTGGGGAGACCCAGTACTTC.

The V call is TRBV4-3, the J call TRBJ1-5; a weak D match, TRBD1 (5 bases). This CDR3 is built from 14 residues. V was cut by 4 bases and J by 5 bases, with 12 bases left in between. The V gene's germline CDR1 is LGHNA and CDR2 YSLEER. The CDR3 region has the DNA TGCGCCAGCAGCCTGTCCTGGGGGGATCAGCCCCAGCATTTT. It codes for CASSLSWGDQPQHF.

In this sample, this clone turned up once. A much bigger clone sits one base away, suggesting this may be a read error. V and J are TRBV6-4 and TRBJ2-2; D is possibly TRBD1 (6 bases). CDR3 length equals 14 residues. CDR1 is MRHNA and CDR2 is SNTAGT in the germline V gene. Trimming left V 5 bases short and J 1 base short, with 8 bases between. CDR3 in DNA: TGTGCCAGCAGTCAACAGGGGAACACCGGGGAGCTGTTTTTT. Translating it yields CASSQQGNTGELFF.

The V gene is TRBV5-1, the J gene TRBJ2-3; 9 bases align to TRBD2. The CDR3 has 15 residues. The V segment lost 4 bases and the J segment 3 bases; nucleotides outside the gene matches: 6. CDR1 and CDR2 from the germline V gene are SGHRS and YFSETQ. The DNA of the CDR3 is TGCGCCAGCAGCCCGCTAGGACTAGCGACAGATACGCAGTATTTT. Translated: CASSPLGLATDTQYF.